Listed here are 10 T cell receptor beta chains from one sample, sequenced in a study of post-analysis software for immune sequencing data. Every TCR beta cDNA library bore unique molecular identifiers. TCRdb recomputed calls from the PCR reads with MiXCR, one row per CDR3 protein. The sample has some 450,000 distinct CDR3 sequences, approximately 46% seen once; the top ten hold 12%. Study-wide results and caveats: Controls had lower frequencies than patients of four or five TRBV segments, which included TRBV5-6, TRBV5-1 and TRBV20-1.

For these receptors, no antigen is known. Material: blood. Receptors were obtained from a girl aged 5 to 17 with multiple sclerosis.

V gene TRBV18 combines with J gene TRBJ2-7; D is ambiguous. This CDR3 contains 12 residues. In germline, CDR1 is KGHSH, CDR2 LQKENI. V was trimmed by 0 bases and J by 2 bases, leaving 2 bases between them. DNA of the CDR3: TGTGCCAGCTCACCACCCACCTACGAGCAGTACTTC. This gives the protein CASSPPTYEQYF.

This chain links TRBV10-3 with TRBJ2-5; 12 bases are a match to TRBD2. The junction had 6 bases not matched to a gene; V was cut back by 2 bases and J by 5 bases. CDR1 is ENHRY, CDR2 SYGVKD, per germline. CDR3 length: 16 residues. The CDR3 nucleotides are TGTGCCATCAGTGAGCGTCGGACTAGCGGGAAGGAGACCCAGTACTTC. It is translated as CAISERRTSGKETQYF.

This chain uses TRBV6-6 with TRBJ2-7; TRBD1 is a possible D gene (7 bases). The CDR3 extends over 15 amino acids. V was pared by 2 bases and J by 0 bases, with 11 bases between. Germline V gives CDR1 MNHNY, CDR2 SVGAGI (reference sequence). In DNA, the CDR3 is TGTGCCAGCAGTTACGGACAGGAGGGCTCCTACGAGCAGTACTTC. Protein sequence: CASSYGQEGSYEQYF.

On this clonotype: With a much larger clone just one base away, this may be a read error. The chain links TRBV12-3 or TRBV12-4 to TRBJ2-6, with D perhaps TRBD1 (5 bases). This CDR3 is 14 amino acids long. CDR3 protein: CASSLSSGANILTF. The CDR3, as DNA: TGTGCCAGCAGTTTAAGCTCTGGGGCCAACATCCTGACTTTC.

V usage is TRBV4-2 and J usage is TRBJ2-5; D possibly corresponds to TRBD2 (5 bases). CDR3 size: 15 residues. Germline CDR1 and CDR2: LGHNA and YNFKEQ. V was cut by 1 base and J by 4 bases, with 13 bases left in between. DNA for the CDR3: TGTGCCAGCAGCCAAGCGGGAAGAGACGGAGAGACCCAGTACTTC. This encodes CASSQAGRDGETQYF.

The rearrangement uses TRBV28 and TRBJ2-5, with 12 bases matching TRBD2. The junction had 12 bases not matched to a gene; V was cut back by 4 bases and J by 0 bases. Germline values: CDR1 MDHEN, CDR2 SYDVKM. The CDR3 spans 19 residues. CDR3 amino acids: CASSSPGLAGSRYQETQYF. Here the CDR3 DNA reads TGTGCCAGCAGTTCCCCTGGACTAGCGGGAAGCAGGTACCAAGAGACCCAGTACTTC. Complete variable domain (other parts from reference TRBV28 and TRBJ2-5): DVKVTQSSRYLVKRTGEKVFLECVQDMDHENMFWYRQDPGLGLRLIYFSYDVKMKEKGDIPEGYSVSREKKERFSLILESASTNQTSMYLCASSSPGLAGSRYQETQYFGPGTRLLVL.

This chain's CDR3 is CASRLGNEQFF. CDR3 in DNA: TGTGCCAGCAGACTGGGCAATGAGCAGTTCTTC. The rearrangement joins TRBV28 to TRBJ2-1; D unresolved. With 6 bases removed from V and 6 bases from J, the gap between germline ends came to 6 bases. The germline CDR1 and CDR2 sequences are MDHEN and SYDVKM. The CDR3 has 11 amino acids.

This clonotype was counted once. The junction differs from germline at one of its ends, possibly a read error. The chain links TRBV28 to TRBJ1-1, with TRBD1 matching 7 bases. Germline V lookup: CDR1 MDHEN, CDR2 SYDVKM. CDR3 length equals 14 residues. Here the CDR3 reads CASSSTGLATEAFF. Here the CDR3 DNA reads TGCGCCAGCAGTTCGACAGGGTTGGCCACTGAAGCTTTCTTT.

This clonotype has only a few counts. J is TRBJ1-4 and V is TRBV6-5; 11 bases agree with TRBD1. V shed 1 base and J 4 bases; nucleotides not matched to a gene: 5. CDR1 and CDR2 (germline): MNHEY, SVGAGI. This CDR3 region has 17 residues. This CDR3 reads CASSYLGQGAINEKLFF. In nucleotides, the CDR3 is TGTGCCAGCAGTTACTTAGGACAGGGGGCGATTAATGAAAAACTGTTTTTT.

This clonotype was detected only a few times. The V call is TRBV27, the J call TRBJ2-3; D might be TRBD2 (5 bases). There are 14 residues in the CDR3. V lost 4 bases and J 4 bases, leaving 12 bases between the germline ends. Germline loops: CDR1 MNHEY, CDR2 SMNVEV (reference sequence). CDR3 sequence (DNA): TGTGCCAGCAGTTGGCGGGCCCGCCCAGATACGCAGTATTTT. Its translation: CASSWRARPDTQYF.